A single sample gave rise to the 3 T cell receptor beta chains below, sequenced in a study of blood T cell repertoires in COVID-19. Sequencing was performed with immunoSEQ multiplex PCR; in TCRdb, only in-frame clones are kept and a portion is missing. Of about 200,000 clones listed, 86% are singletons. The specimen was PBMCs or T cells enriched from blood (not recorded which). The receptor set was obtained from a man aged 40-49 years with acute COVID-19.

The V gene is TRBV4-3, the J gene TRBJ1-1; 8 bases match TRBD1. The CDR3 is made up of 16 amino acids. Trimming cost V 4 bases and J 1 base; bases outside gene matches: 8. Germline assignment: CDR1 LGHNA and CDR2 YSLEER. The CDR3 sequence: CASSRSTGTGNTEAFF. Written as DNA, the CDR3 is TGCGCCAGCAGCCGCAGCACCGGGACAGGGAACACTGAAGCTTTCTTT.

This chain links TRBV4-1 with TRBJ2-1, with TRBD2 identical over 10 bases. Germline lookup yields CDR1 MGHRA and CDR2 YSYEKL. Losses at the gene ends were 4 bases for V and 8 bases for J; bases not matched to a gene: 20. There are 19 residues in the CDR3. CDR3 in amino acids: CASSPGLRAGGAGRDEQFF. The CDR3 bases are TGCGCCAGCAGCCCCGGACTGAGAGCGGGAGGGGCGGGCAGGGATGAGCAGTTCTTC.

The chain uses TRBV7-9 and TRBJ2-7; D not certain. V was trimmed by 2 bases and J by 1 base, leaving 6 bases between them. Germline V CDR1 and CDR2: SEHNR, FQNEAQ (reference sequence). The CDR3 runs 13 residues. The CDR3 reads CASSLSTSYEQYF. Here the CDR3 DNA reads TGTGCCAGCAGCTTAAGTACTTCCTACGAGCAGTACTTC.